Following are 20 T cell receptor beta chains from one sample sequenced in a study of shared clonotypes between healthy human individuals. This table comes from immunoSEQ multiplex PCR, and its TCRdb copy is limited to in-frame clones, with some not included. The data contain 780,000 or so clones, around 70% of them seen just once; the ten biggest clones take up around 1.8%. The material sequenced was memory CD4+ T cells sorted from blood. Specified subset: CD45RA-negative fraction. The origin of the receptors is a woman aged 30 to 39 in good health.

The V gene is TRBV9, the J gene TRBJ2-3; D ambiguous. Trimming pared 6 bases from V and 0 bases from J, leaving 14 bases between. The germline V gene encodes CDR1 SGDLS and CDR2 YYNGEE. This CDR3 has 15 amino acids. CDR3 DNA sequence: TGTGCCAGCACTAGGGCCAGGTTTAGCACAGATACGCAGTATTTT. Encoded protein: CASTRARFSTDTQYF.

The V and J genes are TRBV27 and TRBJ2-7, with 11 bases aligning to TRBD1. From germline, CDR1 is MNHEY and CDR2 SMNVEV (reference sequence). This CDR3 is built from 17 residues. Germline trimming cut 8 bases from V and 6 bases from J; bases unmatched to any gene: 18. The CDR3 bases are TGTGCCAGCTCCCTGCGCCCGCCGGGACAGGGGGTTGGCGAGCAGTACTTC. Translated, it gives CASSLRPPGQGVGEQYF.

In the case of this clone: Since a much larger clone is just one base distant, this may be a read error. This sample also contains other DNA sequences that code for the same CDR3. The V call is TRBV28, the J call TRBJ2-5; D remains ambiguous. The germline V gene has CDR1 MDHEN and CDR2 SYDVKM. This CDR3 region has 11 residues. V lost 2 bases to trimming and J lost 4 bases, with 2 bases between them. CDR3 coding DNA: TGTGCCAGCAGTTTAGGAGAGACCCAGTACTTC. Residues: CASSLGETQYF. The full variable domain, its missing parts supplied by reference TRBV28 and TRBJ2-5, is DVKVTQSSRYLVKRTGEKVFLECVQDMDHENMFWYRQDPGLGLRLIYFSYDVKMKEKGDIPEGYSVSREKKERFSLILESASTNQTSMYLCASSLGETQYFGPGTRLLVL.

This rearrangement joins TRBV19 to TRBJ2-1, with 11 bases that match TRBD2. CDR3 length equals 17 residues. Trimming at V came to 2 bases and at J to 1 base, leaving 4 bases not matched to a gene. The germline V gene has CDR1 LNHDA and CDR2 SQIVND (reference sequence). The CDR3 sequence: CASSIRLAGTSYNEQFF. The CDR3 DNA reads as TGTGCCAGTAGTATACGACTAGCGGGAACTTCCTACAATGAGCAGTTCTTC.

This clone was seen only a few times. The V and J genes are TRBV7-2 and TRBJ1-1, with D possibly being TRBD1 (5 bases). This CDR3 spans 16 amino acids. The V and J ends lost 6 bases and 0 bases respectively, with 17 bases between them. CDR1 is SGHTA, CDR2 FQGNSA, per germline. In nucleotides, the CDR3 is TGTGCCAGCAGAAAGACAGCTATAACCATGAACACTGAAGCTTTCTTT. Its translation is CASRKTAITMNTEAFF.

V is TRBV6-5 and J is TRBJ2-5; 9 nucleotides match TRBD2. The ends lost 7 bases at V and 4 bases at J; junction bases unmatched: 7. CDR3 size: 14 residues. CDR1 is MNHEY and CDR2 is SVGAGI in the germline V gene. The CDR3 DNA reads TGTGCCAGCAAAGCGGGAGGAACTGGAGAGACCCAGTACTTC. Encoded protein: CASKAGGTGETQYF.

The CDR3 protein is CASSLAMVSYEQYF. The CDR3 nucleotides read TGTGCCAGCAGCTTGGCCATGGTCTCCTACGAGCAGTACTTC. The chain combines TRBV5-6 with TRBJ2-7; D is undetermined. Trimming removed 0 bases at V and 0 bases at J, with 7 bases between. This CDR3 comprises 14 residues. Looked up from germline, CDR1 is SGHDT and CDR2 is YYEEEE.

The chain combines TRBV2 with TRBJ2-5; tentative D call: TRBD1 (5 bases). The CDR3 totals 13 residues. Between the trimmed V and J ends, which lost 9 bases and 1 base, there was a span of 12 bases. The V gene's germline CDR1 is SNHLY and CDR2 FYNNEI. CDR3 sequence (DNA): TGTGCCAGGAGGACAAGGGCCCAAGAGACCCAGTACTTC. Amino acid sequence: CARRTRAQETQYF.

This sequence joins TRBV7-9 and TRBJ2-3; a weak D match, TRBD1 (6 bases). This CDR3 has 16 amino acids. The V gene lost 4 bases and the J gene lost 0 bases, with 14 bases spanning the gap. Germline values: CDR1 SEHNR, CDR2 FQNEAQ (reference sequence). The CDR3 here is CASSSRGRTSTDTQYF. DNA of the CDR3: TGTGCCAGCAGCTCTAGGGGGAGAACTAGCACAGATACGCAGTATTTT.

The chain couples TRBV28 to TRBJ1-2, with no clear D. The germline V and J ends were trimmed by 2 bases and 8 bases, with 12 bases remaining between them. The germline CDR1 and CDR2 sequences are MDHEN and SYDVKM. The CDR3 runs to 13 residues. CDR3 sequence reads: CASSLRPEWGYTF. As DNA, the CDR3 is TGTGCCAGCAGTTTACGCCCGGAATGGGGCTACACCTTC.

This clone turned up a few times. The chain employs TRBV7-2 and TRBJ2-7; 8 positions match TRBD1. Trimming removed 5 bases from V and 1 base from J; junction bases left unmatched: 10. CDR1 is SGHTA and CDR2 is FQGNSA in the germline V gene. This CDR3 is 16 amino acids long. CDR3 bases: TGTGCCAGCAGCCCGGGGACAGGCCTGAGATCCTACGAGCAGTACTTC. Amino acid sequence: CASSPGTGLRSYEQYF.

This clone has a handful of counts. The chain carries TRBV7-9 and TRBJ2-1, with TRBD2 identical over 10 bases. V shed 3 bases and J 3 bases; nucleotides not matched to a gene: 5. This CDR3 has 16 amino acids. CDR1 SEHNR and CDR2 FQNEAQ come from the germline V gene (reference sequence). DNA of the CDR3: TGTGCCAGCAGCTTTAGCGGGAGGACCTTCTACAATGAGCAGTTCTTC. It is translated as CASSFSGRTFYNEQFF.

The V gene is TRBV7-9, the J gene TRBJ2-7; 12 bases are a match to TRBD2. CDR3 length equals 17 residues. CDR1 is SEHNR and CDR2 is FQNEAQ in the germline V gene (reference sequence). Unmatched junction bases numbered 8, after V lost 5 bases and J lost 0 bases. DNA for the CDR3: TGTGCCAGCAGCCCACTAGCGGGAGGATTAAGCTCCTACGAGCAGTACTTC. Residues: CASSPLAGGLSSYEQYF.

This clone has a handful of counts. The chain links TRBV4-1 to TRBJ2-2; possibly TRBD1 for D (6 bases). The CDR3 spans 13 residues. Germline lookup yields CDR1 MGHRA and CDR2 YSYEKL. Trimming took 1 base from V and 7 from J, leaving 7 bases between them. DNA of the CDR3: TGCGCCAGCAGCCAAGCCAGGGGCGGGGAGCTGTTTTTT. Its translation is CASSQARGGELFF.

The V and J genes are TRBV9 and TRBJ2-3; 8 bases agree with TRBD2. With V trimmed by 3 bases and J by 3 bases, 6 bases remained unmatched. CDR1 SGDLS and CDR2 YYNGEE come from the germline V gene. The CDR3 is 15 residues long. The CDR3 DNA reads TGTGCCAGCAGCGAGAGCGGGAGTCGAACAGATACGCAGTATTTT. Translation gives CASSESGSRTDTQYF.

The gene calls are TRBV28 and TRBJ2-3; TRBD2 aligns across 7 bases. Germline CDR1 is MDHEN and CDR2 is SYDVKM. This CDR3 region has 17 residues. Trimming cost V 5 bases and J 3 bases; bases outside gene matches: 14. CDR3 amino acids: CASSDPGKGGPTDTQYF. The CDR3 DNA reads as TGTGCCAGCAGTGATCCAGGGAAGGGAGGGCCAACAGATACGCAGTATTTT.

This clone was recorded many times. CDR3 DNA: TGTGCCAGCAGCCAGAGCGGGAGGGCGGGAGAGACCCAGTACTTC. This translates into CASSQSGRAGETQYF. This sequence joins TRBV7-9 and TRBJ2-5, with 10 bases lining up with TRBD2. The CDR3 is 15 residues long. CDR1 and CDR2 (germline): SEHNR, FQNEAQ (reference sequence). Unmatched junction bases numbered 7, after V lost 5 bases and J lost 4 bases.

The rearrangement links TRBV5-8 to TRBJ1-2; no clear D. The CDR3 loop spans 13 amino acids. Between the trimmed V and J ends, which lost 8 bases and 0 bases, there was a span of 11 bases. Germline V gene data show CDR1 as SGHTS and CDR2 as YDEGEE. CDR3 loop: CARTASANYGYTF. DNA of the CDR3: TGTGCCAGGACCGCTAGCGCTAACTATGGCTACACCTTC.

The V and J genes are TRBV7-6 and TRBJ1-5; 7 bases fit TRBD1. V was clipped by 5 bases and J by 0 bases; unmatched bases: 7. The CDR3 runs to 16 residues. The germline V gene encodes CDR1 SGHVS and CDR2 FNYEAQ. The CDR3 DNA follows: TGTGCCAGCAGCCCAGGAGCAGGGGGTAGCAATCAGCCCCAGCATTTT. The encoded protein is CASSPGAGGSNQPQHF.

This clone was counted a few times. CDR3 sequence: CASSRQASSYTF. In nucleotides, the CDR3 is TGTGCCAGCAGCCGGCAGGCCTCTTCCTACACCTTC. The chain is built from TRBV28 and TRBJ1-2; no clear D. The CDR3 is 12 amino acids. Germline V gene lookup returns CDR1 MDHEN and CDR2 SYDVKM. V was cut by 6 bases and J by 10 bases, with 15 bases left in between.